What follows describes a single T cell receptor (beta chain). Its antigen is unknown. Germline V gene sequence: CDR1 ENHRY, CDR2 SYGVKD. The CDR3 has 15 residues. The V gene end was trimmed by 4 bases and the J gene end by 7 bases; junction bases not matched to a gene: 8. The data were obtained in a study of human T cells and chemical hapten exposure. On the study more broadly: Donors were sensitized with 2% DPC on the upper inner arm. Notes on the study in general: Patch test scores rose with PT1 expanded TCR counts, a positive correlation. Significantly more large CDR3 similarity clusters arose among expanded TCRs than among controls.

TCRdb reprocessed the RACE reads via MiXCR and lists one record per CDR3 protein. The sample includes around 110,000 distinct CDR3 sequences, over 10% seen only once; the top ten take about 1.4%. Indicated time point: patch test 1, 2 weeks after DPC sensitization. Indicated treatment: therapeutic diphenylcyclopropenone sensitization with weekly scalp DPC. The authors extracted total RNA from unfractionated whole blood. This receptor was identified in a woman aged 50 to 60 with alopecia areata. Some clones in this sample may be carry-over from other donors' samples. The specimen comprised whole blood, sampled in connection with sensitization to the hapten diphenylcyclopropenone (DPC). The chain is built from TRBV10-3 and TRBJ2-1; 9 bases line up with TRBD2. The CDR3: CAISGEAGGKNEQFF. DNA for the CDR3: TGTGCCATCAGTGGAGAAGCGGGAGGCAAAAATGAGCAGTTCTTC.